The 29 T cell receptor beta chains below were found in one sample sequenced in a study of shared clonotypes between healthy human individuals. Naive CD8 cells lacked CD45RO, underwent positive selection for CCR7 and left out terminally differentiated effector memory CD45RA+ cells. Produced via immunoSEQ multiplex PCR; TCRdb's table is partial and in-frame only. The table records approximately 2,000,000 clones, about 93% of them present only once. The sample consisted of naive CD8+ T cells from PBMCs. The receptors derive from a man aged 18 to 29 in good health. Some clones in this sample may be carry-over from other donors' samples.

The chain combines TRBV27 with TRBJ2-2; 9 bases agree with TRBD1. This CDR3 region has 13 residues. Germline V CDR1 and CDR2: MNHEY, SMNVEV (reference sequence). V shed 7 bases, J shed 7 bases, and the junction held 4 bases outside the gene matches. The CDR3 is CASKQGAIGELFF. In DNA form, the CDR3 reads TGTGCCAGCAAACAGGGGGCAATCGGGGAGCTGTTTTTT.

V usage is TRBV15 and J usage is TRBJ2-2, with TRBD2 matching 9 bases. CDR3 length: 16 residues. Germline CDR1 reads LNHNV; CDR2 reads YYDKDF (reference sequence). V lost 5 bases to trimming and J lost 3 bases; unmatched junction nucleotides: 7. This chain's CDR3 is CATSLGLALDTGELFF. The CDR3 coding sequence is TGTGCCACCAGCCTCGGACTAGCGCTAGACACCGGGGAGCTGTTTTTT.

The chain is built from TRBV4-3 and TRBJ2-3; D is unresolved. Germline CDR1 and CDR2: LGHNA and YSLEER. Trimming stripped 3 bases from V and 7 bases from J, with 14 bases between. This CDR3 is 14 amino acids long. The CDR3 DNA is TGCGCCAGCAGCCAGTCCCTACGGGCCTATACGCAGTATTTT. Amino acid sequence: CASSQSLRAYTQYF.

This clone was recorded once. V usage is TRBV2 and J usage is TRBJ1-5; 7 bases agree with TRBD1. This CDR3 has 17 residues. Germline lookup yields CDR1 SNHLY and CDR2 FYNNEI. V lost 4 bases to trimming and J lost 2 bases; unmatched junction nucleotides: 11. The CDR3 DNA follows: TGTGCCAGCAGTGGGTATACAGGGGTTTTTGGCAATCAGCCCCAGCATTTT. Translating gives CASSGYTGVFGNQPQHF.

Comment on this clone: Other DNA sequences in the same sample also yield this CDR3. CDR3 region: CASSVGLAEYNEQFF. In DNA form, the CDR3 reads TGTGCCAGCAGCGTTGGACTAGCAGAATACAATGAGCAGTTCTTC. The rearrangement uses TRBV9 and TRBJ2-1, with TRBD2 identical over 8 bases. The CDR3 length is 15 residues. Germline loops: CDR1 SGDLS, CDR2 YYNGEE. V trimming: 2 bases; J trimming: 4 bases; junction bases outside the gene matches: 5.

V gene TRBV7-2 combines with J gene TRBJ1-5; no definite D call. Germline CDR1 and CDR2: SGHTA and FQGNSA. CDR3 length: 13 amino acids. With 5 bases removed from V and 9 bases from J, the gap between germline ends came to 14 bases. CDR3 nucleotide sequence: TGTGCCAGCAGCGCCGAACCCCGAGGGCCCCAGCATTTT. Its protein is CASSAEPRGPQHF.

The CDR3 region is CASEPTRGMGETQYF. The CDR3 region has the DNA TGTGCCAGCGAACCCACCAGGGGGATGGGAGAGACCCAGTACTTC. This chain joins TRBV28 and TRBJ2-5; 7 bases are a match to TRBD1. CDR1 and CDR2 from the germline V gene are MDHEN and SYDVKM. This CDR3 region has 15 residues. V gave up 8 bases and J gave up 4 bases; unmatched junction bases: 13.

The V and J genes are TRBV9 and TRBJ2-5; D uncertain. CDR1 is SGDLS and CDR2 is YYNGEE in the germline V gene. Trimming took off 3 bases at V and 3 bases at J, with 9 bases between the two ends. CDR3 length: 13 amino acids. The CDR3 coding sequence is TGTGCCAGCAGCGGAACATGGAAAGAGACCCAGTACTTC. Protein product: CASSGTWKETQYF.

This rearrangement joins TRBV4-1 to TRBJ1-3; no clear D gene. CDR3 length equals 16 residues. Germline V gene lookup returns CDR1 MGHRA and CDR2 YSYEKL. V lost 2 bases and J 0 bases, leaving 11 bases between the germline ends. CDR3 in DNA: TGCGCCAGCAGCCAACCGGGCTCAGGCTCTGGAAACACCATATATTTT. Residues: CASSQPGSGSGNTIYF.

This chain links TRBV7-9 with TRBJ2-2; D is ambiguous. V shed 1 base and J shed 0 bases, with 12 bases lying between them. This CDR3 contains 17 residues. The germline V gene encodes CDR1 SEHNR and CDR2 FQNEAQ (reference sequence). CDR3 residues: CASSLVIGKPNTGELFF. The CDR3 DNA reads as TGTGCCAGCAGCTTAGTAATAGGGAAGCCGAACACCGGGGAGCTGTTTTTT.

The chain is built from TRBV9 and TRBJ2-7, with 11 bases aligning to TRBD1. Germline values: CDR1 SGDLS, CDR2 YYNGEE. J was trimmed by 3 bases and V by 3 bases; bases with no gene match: 5. The CDR3 length is 15 residues. This CDR3 is CASSEGTGGDYEQYF. The CDR3 nucleotides read TGTGCCAGCAGCGAGGGGACAGGGGGTGACTACGAGCAGTACTTC. The whole variable domain, remainder taken from reference TRBV9 and TRBJ2-7, is DSGVTQTPKHLITATGQRVTLRCSPRSGDLSVYWYQQSLDQGLQFLIQYYNGEERAKGNILERFSAQQFPDLHSELNLSSLELGDSALYFCASSEGTGGDYEQYFGPGTRLTVT.

The gene calls are TRBV5-8 and TRBJ2-7; possible D gene TRBD1, 6 bases. The length of the CDR3 is 16 residues. Germline V gives CDR1 SGHTS, CDR2 YDEGEE. V was cut by 5 bases and J by 3 bases, with 21 bases left in between. The CDR3 here is CASRHWAQGRSYEQYF. As DNA, the CDR3 is TGTGCCAGCAGGCATTGGGCCCAGGGGCGGAGCTACGAGCAGTACTTC.

This clone came up once. The chain links TRBV7-9 to TRBJ1-6; 7 bases fit TRBD1. The J segment lost 3 bases and the V segment lost 7 bases, leaving 9 bases of the junction unmatched. This CDR3 comprises 16 residues. Germline V gene data show CDR1 as SEHNR and CDR2 as FQNEAQ (reference sequence). CDR3 amino acids: CASTRGQVGYNSPLHF. CDR3 coding DNA: TGTGCCAGCACCCGAGGACAGGTCGGCTATAATTCACCCCTCCACTTT. The full variable domain, with the rest looked up from reference TRBV7-9 and TRBJ1-6, is DTGVSQNPRHKITKRGQNVTFRCDPISEHNRLYWYRQTLGQGPEFLTYFQNEAQLEKSRLLSDRFSAERPKGSFSTLEIQRTEQGDSAMYLCASTRGQVGYNSPLHFGNGTRLTVT.

The chain recombines TRBV19 with TRBJ2-1; D gene ambiguous. From germline, CDR1 is LNHDA and CDR2 SQIVND (reference sequence). The CDR3 covers 10 residues. Trimming left V 5 bases short and J 6 bases short, with 2 bases between. CDR3 in DNA: TGTGCCAGTAGTGCCAATGAGCAGTTCTTC. Encoded protein: CASSANEQFF.

A word on this clone: The junction shows a germline mismatch at one end, possibly a read error. This rearrangement joins TRBV9 to TRBJ2-1; D remains unclear. The CDR3 has 12 amino acids. Germline CDR1 reads SGDLS; CDR2 reads YYNGEE. The CDR3 spells CAGSVVQDEQFF. For the CDR3, the DNA is TGTGCCGGCAGCGTAGTTCAGGATGAGCAGTTCTTC. The complete variable domain, with remaining parts taken from reference TRBV9 and TRBJ2-1, reads DSGVTQTPKHLITATGQRVTLRCSPRSGDLSVYWYQQSLDQGLQFLIQYYNGEERAKGNILERFSAQQFPDLHSELNLSSLELGDSALYFCAGSVVQDEQFFGPGTRLTVL.

This clone was detected once. The chain carries TRBV5-6 and TRBJ1-2; no definite D call. CDR3 length: 17 amino acids. V lost 3 bases, J lost 5 bases, and 23 bases lay in between. CDR1 is SGHDT and CDR2 is YYEEEE in the germline V gene. The CDR3 loop reads CASSSMDGEQYLYGYTF. In nucleotides, the CDR3 is TGTGCCAGCAGCTCAATGGACGGGGAGCAGTACTTGTATGGCTACACCTTC.

The CDR3 region is CASSPPPASTDTQYF. Written as DNA, the CDR3 is TGTGCCAGCAGCCCCCCCCCAGCCTCCACAGATACGCAGTATTTT. The genes are TRBV7-7 and TRBJ2-3; D ambiguous. This CDR3 is 15 amino acids long. CDR1 is SSHAT and CDR2 is FNYEAQ in the germline V gene (reference sequence). The ends were cut back, 5 bases at V and 2 bases at J, with 14 bases in the middle.

This clone appeared once. The V and J genes are TRBV5-1 and TRBJ2-1, with 9 bases identical to TRBD1. This CDR3 is 15 amino acids long. V was clipped by 1 base and J by 4 bases; unmatched bases: 3. CDR1 and CDR2 from the germline V gene are SGHRS and YFSETQ. The CDR3 loop is CASSLTGGRYNEQFF. CDR3 nucleotides: TGCGCCAGCAGCTTGACAGGGGGCAGGTACAATGAGCAGTTCTTC.

The genes are TRBV4-1 and TRBJ2-7; D remains unclear. Germline V gene lookup returns CDR1 MGHRA and CDR2 YSYEKL. V lost 4 bases and J 0 bases, leaving 13 bases between the germline ends. The CDR3 spans 15 residues. CDR3: CASSPSPPLSYEQYF. CDR3 coding DNA: TGCGCCAGCAGCCCCTCGCCCCCGCTCTCCTACGAGCAGTACTTC.

The CDR3 loop is CASSPLWGGPGGEQFF. The CDR3, as DNA: TGTGCCAGCAGCCCCCTGTGGGGAGGGCCGGGTGGTGAGCAGTTCTTC. The chain carries TRBV7-9 and TRBJ2-1; 7 nucleotides agree with TRBD2. V shed 5 bases, J shed 9 bases, and the junction held 16 bases outside the gene matches. This CDR3 has 16 residues. CDR1 and CDR2 from the germline V gene are SEHNR and FQNEAQ (reference sequence).

This chain uses TRBV7-9 with TRBJ2-1; 7 bases map to TRBD1. From germline, CDR1 is SEHNR and CDR2 FQNEAQ (reference sequence). CDR3 length: 15 residues. Trimming removed 5 bases from V and 2 bases from J; junction bases left unmatched: 6. CDR3 sequence: CASSHPQGPYNEQFF. The DNA for the CDR3 is TGTGCCAGCAGCCACCCACAGGGGCCCTACAATGAGCAGTTCTTC.

The chain combines TRBV10-3 with TRBJ2-5; D is unclear. V was trimmed by 5 bases and J by 4 bases, leaving 11 bases between them. This CDR3 has 13 amino acids. Germline V CDR1 and CDR2: ENHRY, SYGVKD. The CDR3 DNA sequence: TGTGCCATCAGTACAGCCGCAAGAGAGACCCAGTACTTC. Amino acids: CAISTAARETQYF.

The chain employs TRBV11-2 and TRBJ2-7, with D possibly TRBD1 on 6 matching bases. The V gene's germline CDR1 is SGHAT and CDR2 FQNNGV. The length of the CDR3 is 13 residues. Deletions cut 5 bases from V and 7 bases from J, with 15 bases between. In DNA, the CDR3 is TGTGCCAGCAGCATAACAGGGCCGAGGGAGCAGTACTTC. It encodes CASSITGPREQYF.

This chain uses TRBV30 with TRBJ2-3; 12 bases align to TRBD2. This CDR3 comprises 17 residues. V lost 0 bases to trimming and J lost 1 base; unmatched junction nucleotides: 5. CDR1 and CDR2 from the germline V gene are GTSNPN and SVGIG (reference sequence). The CDR3 DNA is TGTGCCTGGAGTGTTCTGACTAGCGGGGGACGCACAGATACGCAGTATTTT. It yields the protein CAWSVLTSGGRTDTQYF.

The gene calls are TRBV30 and TRBJ1-2; tentatively, D is TRBD1 (6 bases). Germline V gene sequence: CDR1 GTSNPN, CDR2 SVGIG (reference sequence). Trimming pared 7 bases from V and 7 bases from J, leaving 16 bases between. The CDR3 sequence is 12 residues long. The CDR3 DNA reads TGTGCCTCACCCGGGGGGCGCGGTGGCTACACCTTC. Translating it yields CASPGGRGGYTF.

The rearrangement uses TRBV28 and TRBJ1-2; perhaps TRBD1 as D (5 bases). Germline V CDR1 and CDR2: MDHEN, SYDVKM. CDR3 length: 11 residues. Deletions cut 8 bases from V and 8 bases from J, with 12 bases between. The CDR3, as DNA: TGTGCCAGCGCGGGTGGGGGAGGCTACACCTTC. Its translation is CASAGGGGYTF.

The chain joins TRBV27 to TRBJ1-2; TRBD1 is a possible D gene (6 bases). Germline lookup yields CDR1 MNHEY and CDR2 SMNVEV (reference sequence). Trimming pared 4 bases from V and 0 bases from J, leaving 9 bases between. This CDR3 region has 14 residues. The CDR3 protein is CASSSDSTNYGYTF. In DNA, the CDR3 is TGTGCCAGCAGTTCGGACAGTACTAACTATGGCTACACCTTC.

This chain links TRBV7-8 with TRBJ2-3; TRBD2 matches at 7 bases. The length of the CDR3 is 17 residues. Germline V gene sequence: CDR1 SGHVS, CDR2 FQNEAQ. Germline trimming cut 5 bases from V and 6 bases from J; bases unmatched to any gene: 17. The CDR3 region has the DNA TGTGCCAGCAGCCCTCTGTCTTCGGGAGGCCTCTTGGATACGCAGTATTTT. Protein sequence: CASSPLSSGGLLDTQYF.

This clone is a singleton in its sample. The identical CDR3 is also encoded by other nucleotide sequences in the sample. The chain links TRBV9 to TRBJ1-3; a possible D gene is TRBD1 (6 bases). CDR3 size: 16 residues. The V end was cut by 0 bases, the J end by 3 bases, with 13 bases between. Germline CDR1 and CDR2: SGDLS and YYNGEE. The CDR3, as DNA: TGTGCCAGCAGCGTAGAGGGGGGAAGGAGTGGAAACACCATATATTTT. This gives the protein CASSVEGGRSGNTIYF.